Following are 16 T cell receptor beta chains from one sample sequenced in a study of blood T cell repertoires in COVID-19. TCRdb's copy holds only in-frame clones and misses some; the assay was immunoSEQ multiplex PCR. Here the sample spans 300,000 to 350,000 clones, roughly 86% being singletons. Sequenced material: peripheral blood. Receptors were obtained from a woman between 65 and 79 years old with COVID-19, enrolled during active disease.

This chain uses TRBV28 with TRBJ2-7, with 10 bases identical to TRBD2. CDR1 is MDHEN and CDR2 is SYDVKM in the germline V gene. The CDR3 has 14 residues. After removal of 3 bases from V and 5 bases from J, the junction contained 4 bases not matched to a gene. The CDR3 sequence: CASSFVAGGHEQYF. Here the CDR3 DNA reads TGTGCCAGCAGTTTTGTAGCGGGGGGCCACGAGCAGTACTTC. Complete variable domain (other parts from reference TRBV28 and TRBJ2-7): DVKVTQSSRYLVKRTGEKVFLECVQDMDHENMFWYRQDPGLGLRLIYFSYDVKMKEKGDIPEGYSVSREKKERFSLILESASTNQTSMYLCASSFVAGGHEQYFGPGTRLTVT.

Here the CDR3 DNA reads TGTGCCACCAGGGACAAGATGAACACTGAAGCTTTCTTT. This translates into CATRDKMNTEAFF. The V and J genes are TRBV7-9 and TRBJ1-1, with TRBD1 as a possible D gene (6 bases). Looked up from germline, CDR1 is SEHNR and CDR2 is FQNEAQ (reference sequence). V lost 10 bases, J lost 0 bases, and 12 bases lay in between. The CDR3 spans 13 residues. Looking up the rest from reference TRBV7-9 and TRBJ1-1 gives the full variable domain: DTGVSQNPRHKITKRGQNVTFRCDPISEHNRLYWYRQTLGQGPEFLTYFQNEAQLEKSRLLSDRFSAERPKGSFSTLEIQRTEQGDSAMYLCATRDKMNTEAFFGQGTRLTVV.

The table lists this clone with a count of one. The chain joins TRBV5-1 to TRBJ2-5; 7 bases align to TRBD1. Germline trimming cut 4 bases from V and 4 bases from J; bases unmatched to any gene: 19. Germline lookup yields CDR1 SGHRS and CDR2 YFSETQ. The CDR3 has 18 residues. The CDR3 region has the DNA TGCGCCAGCAGCACACCTCCGCCAACAGGGGATGGAGGAGAGACCCAGTACTTC. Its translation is CASSTPPPTGDGGETQYF.

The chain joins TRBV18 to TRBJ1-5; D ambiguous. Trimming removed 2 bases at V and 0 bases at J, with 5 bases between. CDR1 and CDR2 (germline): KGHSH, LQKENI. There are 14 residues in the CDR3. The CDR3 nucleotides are TGTGCCAGCTCACCATCCTATAGCAATCAGCCCCAGCATTTT. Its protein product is CASSPSYSNQPQHF.

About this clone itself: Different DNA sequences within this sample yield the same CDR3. Written as DNA, the CDR3 is TGCAGCGTGGGGGGACAGGAGACTAACTATGGCTACACCTTC. Translating gives CSVGGQETNYGYTF. The genes are TRBV29-1 and TRBJ1-2; 8 bases match TRBD1. Per germline, CDR1 SQVTM and CDR2 ANQGSEA. The junction had 6 bases not matched to a gene; V was cut back by 6 bases and J by 0 bases. The CDR3 loop spans 14 amino acids.

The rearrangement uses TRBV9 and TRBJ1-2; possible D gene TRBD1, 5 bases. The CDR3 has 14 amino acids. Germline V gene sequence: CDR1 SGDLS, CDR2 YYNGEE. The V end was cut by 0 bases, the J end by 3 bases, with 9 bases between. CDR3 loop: CASSVEGVDYGYTF. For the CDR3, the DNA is TGTGCCAGCAGCGTAGAAGGGGTGGACTATGGCTACACCTTC.

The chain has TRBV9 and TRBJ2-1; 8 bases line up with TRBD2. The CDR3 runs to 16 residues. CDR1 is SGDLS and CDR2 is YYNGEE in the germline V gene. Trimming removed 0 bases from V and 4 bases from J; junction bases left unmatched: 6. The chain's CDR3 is CASSVGGSGAYNEQFF. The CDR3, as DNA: TGTGCCAGCAGCGTAGGCGGTAGCGGGGCTTACAATGAGCAGTTCTTC.

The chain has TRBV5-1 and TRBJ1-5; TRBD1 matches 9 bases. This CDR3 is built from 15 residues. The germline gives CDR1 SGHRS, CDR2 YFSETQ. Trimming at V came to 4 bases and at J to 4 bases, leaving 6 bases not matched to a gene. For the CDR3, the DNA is TGCGCCAGCAGCATCGGGACAGGGCCGAATCAGCCCCAGCATTTT. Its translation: CASSIGTGPNQPQHF.

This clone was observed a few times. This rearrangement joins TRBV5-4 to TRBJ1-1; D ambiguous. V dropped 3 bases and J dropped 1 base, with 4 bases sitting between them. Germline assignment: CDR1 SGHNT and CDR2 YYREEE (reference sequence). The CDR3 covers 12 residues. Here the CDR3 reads CASSSRNTEAFF. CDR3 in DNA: TGTGCCAGCAGCTCCCGGAACACTGAAGCTTTCTTT. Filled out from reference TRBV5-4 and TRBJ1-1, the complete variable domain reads ETGVTQSPTHLIKTRGQQVTLRCSSQSGHNTVSWYQQALGQGPQFIFQYYREEENGRGNFPPRFSGLQFPNYSSELNVNALELDDSALYLCASSSRNTEAFFGQGTRLTVV.

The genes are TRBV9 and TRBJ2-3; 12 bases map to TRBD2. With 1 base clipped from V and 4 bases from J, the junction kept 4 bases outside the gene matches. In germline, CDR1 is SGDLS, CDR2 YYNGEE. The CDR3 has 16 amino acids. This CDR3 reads CASSVRTSGAADTQYF. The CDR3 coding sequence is TGTGCCAGCAGCGTAAGGACTAGCGGGGCGGCAGATACGCAGTATTTT.

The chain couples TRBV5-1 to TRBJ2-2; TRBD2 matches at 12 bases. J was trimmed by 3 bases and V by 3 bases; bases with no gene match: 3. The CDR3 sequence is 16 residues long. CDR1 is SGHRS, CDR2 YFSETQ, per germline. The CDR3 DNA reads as TGCGCCAGCAGCTCAAGACTAGCGGGGGACACCGGGGAGCTGTTTTTT. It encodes CASSSRLAGDTGELFF.

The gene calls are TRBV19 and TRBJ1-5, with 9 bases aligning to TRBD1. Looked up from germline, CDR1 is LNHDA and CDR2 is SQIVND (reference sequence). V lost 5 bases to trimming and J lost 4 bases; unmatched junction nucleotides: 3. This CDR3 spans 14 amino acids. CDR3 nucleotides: TGTGCCAGTAGTCCCGACAGGGGGAATCAGCCCCAGCATTTT. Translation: CASSPDRGNQPQHF. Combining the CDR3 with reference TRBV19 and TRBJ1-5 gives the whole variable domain DGGITQSPKYLFRKEGQNVTLSCEQNLNHDAMYWYRQDPGQGLRLIYYSQIVNDFQKGDIAEGYSVSREKKESFPLTVTSAQKNPTAFYLCASSPDRGNQPQHFGDGTRLSIL.

The CDR3 reads CASSRRSGGLYNEQFF. The CDR3 DNA is TGTGCCAGCAGCCGTAGGTCAGGGGGGCTCTACAATGAGCAGTTCTTC. J is TRBJ2-1 and V is TRBV3-1 (or the pseudogene TRBV3-2), with a tentative D call TRBD1 (7 bases). Trimming cost V 4 bases and J 3 bases, with 16 bases left between them. Germline V lookup: CDR1 LGHDT, CDR2 YNNKEL (reference sequence). The CDR3 consists of 16 residues.

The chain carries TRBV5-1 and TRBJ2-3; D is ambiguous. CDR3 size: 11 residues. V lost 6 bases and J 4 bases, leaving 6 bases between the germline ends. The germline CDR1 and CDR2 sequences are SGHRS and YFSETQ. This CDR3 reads CASTHSDTQYF. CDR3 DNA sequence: TGCGCCAGCACTCACTCAGATACGCAGTATTTT.

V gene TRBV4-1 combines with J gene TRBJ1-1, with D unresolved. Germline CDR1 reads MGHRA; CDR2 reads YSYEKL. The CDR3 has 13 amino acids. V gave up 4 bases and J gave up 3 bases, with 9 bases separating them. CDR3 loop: CASSPSLDTEAFF. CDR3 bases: TGCGCCAGCAGCCCCAGTTTGGACACTGAAGCTTTCTTT.

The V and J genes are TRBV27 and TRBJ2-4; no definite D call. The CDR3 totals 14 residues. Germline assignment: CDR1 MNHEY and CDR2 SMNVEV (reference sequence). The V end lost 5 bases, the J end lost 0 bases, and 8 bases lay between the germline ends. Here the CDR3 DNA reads TGTGCCAGCAGTCCCCTACTAGCCAAAAACATTCAGTACTTC. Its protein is CASSPLLAKNIQYF.